One and the same sample provided the 10 T cell receptor beta chains below, sequenced in a study of OX40 agonist ivuxolimab in advanced cancers. Sequenced by immunoSEQ multiplex PCR; TCRdb stores in-frame clones only, minus some. This sample yields 35,000 to 55,000 clones, of which roughly 94% are seen a single time; 8% to 13% belongs to the top ten. The material sequenced was CD4+ or CD8+ T cells sorted from blood, taken in a trial of the OX40 agonist ivuxolimab. Receptors originate from an adult with an advanced solid tumor such as melanoma, head and neck, liver or kidney cancer.

DNA of the CDR3: TGTGCCAGCAGTTTAGCGGGAGGTCCCTACAATGAGCAGTTCTTC. Translating it yields CASSLAGGPYNEQFF. The rearrangement joins TRBV6-5 to TRBJ2-1, with 10 bases matching TRBD2. Germline V lookup: CDR1 MNHEY, CDR2 SVGAGI. CDR3 length: 15 residues. Trimming removed 4 bases from V and 2 bases from J; junction bases left unmatched: 2.

This chain uses TRBV29-1 with TRBJ1-1; possible D gene TRBD1, 6 bases. This CDR3 spans 11 amino acids. CDR1 is SQVTM, CDR2 ANQGSEA, per germline. Trimming cost V 6 bases and J 8 bases, with 13 bases left between them. In DNA form, the CDR3 reads TGCAGCGTCGCCCTGAGGGGGGAAGCTTTCTTT. Translation: CSVALRGEAFF.

The V gene is TRBV5-8, the J gene TRBJ1-2; TRBD1 is a possible D gene (5 bases). CDR1 is SGHTS and CDR2 is YDEGEE in the germline V gene. The CDR3 consists of 13 residues. The ends were cut back, 1 base at V and 6 bases at J, with 10 bases in the middle. The CDR3 DNA sequence: TGTGCCAGCAGCTTGCAGGGATCGGATGGCTACACCTTC. As protein: CASSLQGSDGYTF.

The chain couples TRBV9 to TRBJ2-7; D remains unclear. In germline, CDR1 is SGDLS, CDR2 YYNGEE. Trimming shortened V by 2 bases and J by 4 bases, and 13 bases separated the two germline ends. The CDR3 sequence is 14 residues long. CDR3 in amino acids: CASSVDGSPYEQYF. For the CDR3, the DNA is TGTGCCAGCAGCGTCGACGGGTCCCCTTACGAGCAGTACTTC.

This rearrangement joins TRBV29-1 to TRBJ1-4, with 7 positions matching TRBD1. CDR1 and CDR2 (germline): SQVTM, ANQGSEA. Losses at the gene ends were 5 bases for V and 8 bases for J; bases not matched to a gene: 23. The CDR3 extends over 18 amino acids. The CDR3 DNA reads TGCAGCGTTCAGGGGGGAAGCCGGGTGTCCCCAGAGGAAGAAAAACTGTTTTTT. It is translated as CSVQGGSRVSPEEEKLFF.

This clone was seen once. The CDR3 DNA reads TGTGCCAGCGGACAGGGGGCTAACACCGGGGAGCTGTTTTTT. Encoded protein: CASGQGANTGELFF. The gene calls are TRBV6-5 and TRBJ2-2; 11 bases map to TRBD1. Germline V gene sequence: CDR1 MNHEY, CDR2 SVGAGI. V trimming: 8 bases; J trimming: 2 bases; junction bases outside the gene matches: 1. The CDR3 is 14 residues long.

This clone was recorded once. The CDR3 DNA sequence: TGTGCCAGCAGCCCAAGGGGGGGTCGGAACACTGAAGCTTTCTTT. It translates to CASSPRGGRNTEAFF. V gene TRBV5-6 combines with J gene TRBJ1-1, with a possible D match to TRBD1 (6 bases). This CDR3 is built from 15 residues. Germline CDR1 is SGHDT and CDR2 is YYEEEE. Between the trimmed V and J ends, which lost 4 bases and 1 base, there was a span of 14 bases.

The chain uses TRBV30 and TRBJ2-1, with 8 bases matching TRBD2. This CDR3 is 14 amino acids long. V dropped 3 bases and J dropped 8; count of bases not matched to a gene: 9. CDR1 and CDR2 (germline): GTSNPN, SVGIG (reference sequence). DNA of the CDR3: TGTGCCTGGAGCCTGGGGCTAGCGGGCGATGAGCAGTTCTTC. Protein sequence: CAWSLGLAGDEQFF.

J is TRBJ2-5 and V is TRBV5-6; 7 bases fit TRBD1. Germline values: CDR1 SGHDT, CDR2 YYEEEE. This CDR3 is 16 amino acids long. The J segment lost 5 bases and the V segment lost 1 base, leaving 11 bases of the junction unmatched. CDR3 coding DNA: TGTGCCAGCAGCTTGTTTGCAGGGGGAGACAAGGAGACCCAGTACTTC. This translates into CASSLFAGGDKETQYF.

V is TRBV5-6 and J is TRBJ2-1, with TRBD2 as a possible D gene (5 bases). The V gene lost 0 bases and the J gene lost 1 base, with 8 bases spanning the gap. The CDR3 runs 15 residues. Germline V gene sequence: CDR1 SGHDT, CDR2 YYEEEE. In DNA form, the CDR3 reads TGTGCCAGCAGCTTGGCCGGGGTATCCTACAATGAGCAGTTCTTC. This gives the protein CASSLAGVSYNEQFF.